This TCR beta chain was retrieved from a study of cytomegalovirus exposure and HLA in healthy donors. Overall study context: Membership in the Caucasian-associated ancestry cluster was found for 81% of nearly 400 genotyped donors. Study findings and constraints: Investigators reported 164 TCR beta chains as tied to cytomegalovirus. Association of roughly 17,000 TCR beta sequences with HLA alleles was found at 0.05 false discovery rate in a later analysis.

The germline CDR1 and CDR2 sequences are KGHSH and LQKENI. There are 16 residues in the CDR3. Trimming cost V 3 bases and J 0 bases; bases outside gene matches: 6. 60 Vbeta and 13 Jbeta primers were used in PCR. The protocol was immunoSEQ multiplex PCR, while the TCRdb copy is restricted to in-frame clones and leaves out a portion. The table for this sample gives 35,000 to 45,000 clones. On this clone itself: Antigen specificity is unknown.

This chain links TRBV18 with TRBJ2-3; 7 nucleotides match TRBD2. The TCR sequence derives from a man aged 35-49 years in good health and CMV-seropositive. The specimen sequenced was PBMCs. The CDR3 spells CASSPPRGTSTDTQYF. The CDR3 nucleotides are TGTGCCAGCTCACCGCCGCGGGGGACTAGCACAGATACGCAGTATTTT.